Following are 23 T cell receptor beta chains from one sample sequenced in a study of blood T cell repertoires in COVID-19 (dated by TCRdb to about 2020). Library preparation was by the immunoSEQ multiplex PCR assay. Entries here come from immuneACCESS through TCRdb and include only in-frame sequences with V and J called. Some clones fail to appear in such tables; in the studies checked, an unresolved V gene covers under half of the shortfall, and the cause of the remainder is unknown. This sample gives some 96,000 clones in total; about 89% of them show up just once. Around a tenth of the sample belongs to the ten largest clones. The specimen was peripheral blood. Every receptor here comes from a man in his forties or fifties with acute or convalescent COVID-19.

The V call is TRBV27, the J call TRBJ1-1; D possibly corresponds to TRBD1 (6 bases). V gave up 8 bases and J gave up 1 base, with 8 bases separating them. The CDR3 consists of 12 residues. Germline CDR1 reads MNHEY; CDR2 reads SMNVEV (reference sequence). The CDR3 spells CASVGQNTEAFF. DNA of the CDR3: TGTGCCAGCGTGGGACAGAACACTGAAGCTTTCTTT.

The chain recombines TRBV5-1 with TRBJ2-1; 7 bases agree with TRBD2. V trimming: 4 bases; J trimming: 5 bases; junction bases outside the gene matches: 9. The CDR3 consists of 15 residues. Germline assignment: CDR1 SGHRS and CDR2 YFSETQ. The CDR3 nucleotides read TGCGCCAGCAGCGGGCGTCTAGCGGATAACAATGAGCAGTTCTTC. Encoded protein: CASSGRLADNNEQFF.

Concerning this clone itself: Additional DNA sequences in this sample encode the identical CDR3. The chain uses TRBV6-6 and TRBJ2-2; TRBD2 is a possible D gene (7 bases). CDR3 length equals 16 residues. V was cut by 0 bases and J by 2 bases, with 10 bases left in between. CDR1 MNHNY and CDR2 SVGAGI come from the germline V gene (reference sequence). CDR3 protein: CASSYSGGGNTGELFF. Here the CDR3 DNA reads TGTGCCAGCAGTTACTCGGGGGGGGGCAACACCGGGGAGCTGTTTTTT.

The V gene is TRBV6-1, the J gene TRBJ1-5; unclear D gene. The CDR3 has 16 residues. CDR1 MNHNS and CDR2 SASEGT come from the germline V gene. V shed 1 base and J shed 0 bases, with 10 bases lying between them. The CDR3 loop reads CASSEDINFSNQPQHF. The CDR3 DNA follows: TGTGCCAGCAGTGAAGACATAAATTTTAGCAATCAGCCCCAGCATTTT.

This chain connects TRBV29-1 to TRBJ1-1; the match to TRBD1 covers 9 bases. The CDR3 totals 12 residues. The germline V gene encodes CDR1 SQVTM and CDR2 ANQGSEA. V gave up 6 bases and J gave up 5 bases; unmatched junction bases: 4. The CDR3 region is CSVGQGTTEAFF. The CDR3 DNA sequence: TGCAGCGTGGGACAGGGTACGACTGAAGCTTTCTTT.

This chain uses TRBV3-1 (or the pseudogene TRBV3-2) with TRBJ2-7, with unresolved D. The CDR3 is 14 residues long. Per germline, CDR1 LGHDT and CDR2 YNNKEL (reference sequence). V dropped 1 base and J dropped 4 bases, with 11 bases sitting between them. The CDR3, as DNA: TGTGCCAGCAGCCAAGCCCTATTCGGGTACGAGCAGTACTTC. Amino acid sequence: CASSQALFGYEQYF.

This rearrangement joins TRBV7-3 to TRBJ2-2; 7 nucleotides line up with TRBD2. This CDR3 region has 16 residues. The trim removed 3 bases at V and 2 bases at J, leaving 6 bases unmatched. Germline V lookup: CDR1 SGHTA, CDR2 FQGTGA. In nucleotides, the CDR3 is TGTGCCAGCAGCTTCGGCGGGAGACCTAACACCGGGGAGCTGTTTTTT. It yields the protein CASSFGGRPNTGELFF.

V gene TRBV5-4 combines with J gene TRBJ2-1; TRBD2 agrees at 9 bases. The germline gives CDR1 SGHNT, CDR2 YYREEE (reference sequence). This CDR3 is built from 16 residues. With V trimmed by 4 bases and J by 6 bases, 11 bases remained unmatched. In DNA form, the CDR3 reads TGTGCCAGCAGCCCCCTCATAGCGGGAGCGGCCAATGAGCAGTTCTTC. Encoded protein: CASSPLIAGAANEQFF.

For the CDR3, the DNA is TGTGCCAGCAGTGAGGGGCCAGGCACTGAAGCTTTCTTT. The encoded protein is CASSEGPGTEAFF. The chain employs TRBV6-4 and TRBJ1-1; possibly TRBD1 for D (5 bases). Germline CDR1 and CDR2: MRHNA and SNTAGT. V was shortened by 3 bases and J by 4 bases, with 9 bases between the two germline ends. The CDR3 is 13 amino acids.

This sequence joins TRBV19 and TRBJ1-1; weak D call: TRBD1 (6 bases). The germline V gene encodes CDR1 LNHDA and CDR2 SQIVND (reference sequence). With 6 bases removed from V and 0 bases from J, the gap between germline ends came to 17 bases. CDR3 length: 16 amino acids. The CDR3: CASSSPWTVMNTEAFF. The CDR3 DNA follows: TGTGCCAGTAGCTCGCCCTGGACAGTAATGAACACTGAAGCTTTCTTT.

The sample holds one count of this clone. The rearrangement joins TRBV5-1 to TRBJ2-7, with TRBD1 matching 10 bases. This CDR3 has 14 amino acids. Per the germline V gene, CDR1 is SGHRS and CDR2 is YFSETQ. Trimming at V came to 8 bases and at J to 6 bases, leaving 11 bases not matched to a gene. As DNA, the CDR3 is TGCGCCAGTGACCCGGGACAGGGGAGGGGCGAGCAGTACTTC. Encoded protein: CASDPGQGRGEQYF. The complete variable domain, with remaining parts taken from reference TRBV5-1 and TRBJ2-7, reads KAGVTQTPRYLIKTRGQQVTLSCSPISGHRSVSWYQQTPGQGLQFLFEYFSETQRNKGNFPGRFSGRQFSNSRSEMNVSTLELGDSALYLCASDPGQGRGEQYFGPGTRLTVT.

The rearrangement uses TRBV6-6 and TRBJ1-2, with 7 bases identical to TRBD1. CDR3 size: 14 residues. Looked up from germline, CDR1 is MNHNY and CDR2 is SVGAGI (reference sequence). Trimming removed 7 bases from V and 0 bases from J; junction bases left unmatched: 5. Here the CDR3 reads CASTPTGPNYGYTF. In DNA, the CDR3 is TGTGCCAGCACCCCGACAGGGCCTAACTATGGCTACACCTTC.

V is TRBV5-1 and J is TRBJ2-7, with TRBD1 as a possible D gene (6 bases). Deletions cut 4 bases from V and 3 bases from J, with 14 bases between. CDR1 and CDR2 from the germline V gene are SGHRS and YFSETQ. The CDR3 loop spans 14 amino acids. The CDR3 sequence is CASSLTGRLYEQYF. In nucleotides, the CDR3 is TGCGCCAGCAGCCTTACAGGGCGCCTCTACGAGCAGTACTTC.

The chain combines TRBV3-1 (or the pseudogene TRBV3-2) with TRBJ2-7, with D possibly TRBD2 on 6 matching bases. This CDR3 region has 13 residues. Trimming left V 8 bases short and J 2 bases short, with 13 bases between. Germline V gene lookup returns CDR1 LGHDT and CDR2 YNNKEL (reference sequence). CDR3 sequence: CASSEAGPYEQYF. In DNA, the CDR3 is TGTGCCAGCTCTGAAGCGGGTCCCTACGAGCAGTACTTC.

This chain joins TRBV5-4 and TRBJ1-3; 8 bases map to TRBD1. Germline V gene data show CDR1 as SGHNT and CDR2 as YYREEE (reference sequence). CDR3 length: 14 residues. J lost 2 bases, V lost 5 bases, and 3 bases had no gene match. The CDR3 loop reads CASSQQGAGNTIYF. CDR3 coding DNA: TGTGCCAGCAGTCAACAGGGGGCTGGAAACACCATATATTTT. The full variable domain, its missing parts supplied by reference TRBV5-4 and TRBJ1-3, is ETGVTQSPTHLIKTRGQQVTLRCSSQSGHNTVSWYQQALGQGPQFIFQYYREEENGRGNFPPRFSGLQFPNYSSELNVNALELDDSALYLCASSQQGAGNTIYFGEGSWLTVV.

The gene calls are TRBV11-3 and TRBJ2-3, with TRBD2 matching 16 bases. This CDR3 has 15 residues. The germline V gene has CDR1 SGHNT and CDR2 YENEEA. Germline trimming cut 5 bases from V and 8 bases from J; bases unmatched to any gene: 4. Written as DNA, the CDR3 is TGTGCCAGCAGCCCGGGACTAGCGGGAGGGGTTACGCAGTATTTT. Translation gives CASSPGLAGGVTQYF.

The gene calls are TRBV19 and TRBJ1-2; D gene unclear. Germline-derived CDR1 and CDR2 are LNHDA and SQIVND (reference sequence). The V gene lost 7 bases and the J gene lost 0 bases, with 15 bases spanning the gap. The CDR3 covers 15 residues. The CDR3 loop is CASTRVALANYGYTF. The CDR3 DNA reads TGTGCCAGTACCCGAGTCGCTTTAGCTAACTATGGCTACACCTTC.

The chain links TRBV7-3 to TRBJ1-1; D gene unclear. The CDR3 sequence is 13 residues long. V shed 3 bases and J shed 0 bases, with 5 bases lying between them. Germline V CDR1 and CDR2: SGHTA, FQGTGA. The CDR3 protein is CASSFTMNTEAFF. CDR3 nucleotides: TGTGCCAGCAGCTTTACAATGAACACTGAAGCTTTCTTT.

The chain couples TRBV19 to TRBJ1-6; 7 nucleotides line up with TRBD1. CDR3 size: 15 residues. V was pared by 3 bases and J by 6 bases, with 5 bases of the junction left unmatched. In germline, CDR1 is LNHDA, CDR2 SQIVND (reference sequence). CDR3 DNA: TGTGCCAGTAGTATCGAGGGGGCAGTTAATTCACCCCTCCACTTT. It codes for CASSIEGAVNSPLHF. Supplemented by reference TRBV19 and TRBJ1-6, the full variable domain reads DGGITQSPKYLFRKEGQNVTLSCEQNLNHDAMYWYRQDPGQGLRLIYYSQIVNDFQKGDIAEGYSVSREKKESFPLTVTSAQKNPTAFYLCASSIEGAVNSPLHFGNGTRLTVT.

This chain joins TRBV2 and TRBJ2-2; 11 nucleotides align to TRBD1. V was pared by 5 bases and J by 5 bases, with 7 bases of the junction left unmatched. This CDR3 comprises 16 residues. The germline V gene has CDR1 SNHLY and CDR2 FYNNEI. This chain's CDR3 is CASSSGQGARTGELFF. The CDR3 DNA reads as TGTGCCAGCAGTTCTGGACAGGGGGCGCGGACCGGGGAGCTGTTTTTT.

This chain links TRBV21-1 with TRBJ2-1; the table's D call of TRBD2 was not tested on the DNA. TRBV21-1 constitutes a pseudogene. This CDR3 is 15 amino acids long. CDR3 protein: CASSKGEIAYNEQFF. In DNA form, the CDR3 reads TGTGCCAGCAGCAAAGGAGAAATCGCCTACAATGAGCAGTTCTTC.

This rearrangement joins TRBV12-3 or TRBV12-4 to TRBJ2-1; possibly TRBD2 for D (5 bases). The V end lost 1 base, the J end lost 6 bases, and 7 bases lay between the germline ends. The CDR3 length is 13 residues. The CDR3 sequence: CASSLGTPNEQFF. DNA for the CDR3: TGTGCCAGCAGTTTAGGGACTCCCAATGAGCAGTTCTTC.

This rearrangement joins TRBV12-3 or TRBV12-4 to TRBJ1-3; D remains unclear. The CDR3 runs 12 residues. V was shortened by 5 bases and J by 4 bases, with 6 bases between the two germline ends. The CDR3 spells CASSPAGNTIYF. Written as DNA, the CDR3 is TGTGCCAGCAGTCCCGCGGGAAACACCATATATTTT.